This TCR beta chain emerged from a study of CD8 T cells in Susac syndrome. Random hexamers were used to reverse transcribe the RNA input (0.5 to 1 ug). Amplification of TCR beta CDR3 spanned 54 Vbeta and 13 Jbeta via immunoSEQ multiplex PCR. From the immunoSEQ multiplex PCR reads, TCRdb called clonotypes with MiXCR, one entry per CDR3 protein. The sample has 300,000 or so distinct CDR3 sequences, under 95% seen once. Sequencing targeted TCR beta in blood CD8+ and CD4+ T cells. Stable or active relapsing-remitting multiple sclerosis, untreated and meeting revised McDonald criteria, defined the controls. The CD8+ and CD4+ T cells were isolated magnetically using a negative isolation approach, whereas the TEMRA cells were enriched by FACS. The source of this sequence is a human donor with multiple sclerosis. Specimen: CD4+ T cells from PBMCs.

The CDR3 reads CSVAALQGAPVTEAFF. DNA for the CDR3: TGCAGCGTTGCCGCACTACAGGGGGCGCCGGTCACTGAAGCTTTCTTT. The gene calls are TRBV29-1 and TRBJ1-1, with 9 bases identical to TRBD1. After removal of 4 bases from V and 4 bases from J, the junction contained 13 bases not matched to a gene. The CDR3 is 16 residues long. Germline CDR1 is SQVTM and CDR2 is ANQGSEA.